This passage covers 2 T cell receptor beta chains from one sample sequenced in a study of blood T cell repertoires in COVID-19. Repertoires were generated with immunoSEQ multiplex PCR, while TCRdb's copy carries only in-frame clones and drops some. Here the sample spans about 190,000 clones, about nine tenths being singletons. Sequencing was carried out using peripheral blood. These receptors were collected from a man between 40 and 49 years old with acute or convalescent COVID-19.

J is TRBJ1-6 and V is TRBV28, with 9 bases aligning to TRBD1. V trimming: 11 bases; J trimming: 9 bases; junction bases outside the gene matches: 14. The germline CDR1 and CDR2 sequences are MDHEN and SYDVKM. This CDR3 comprises 15 residues. In DNA form, the CDR3 reads TGTGCCTCCCGGGGGGGACAGGGTATCTCTTCACCCCTCCACTTT. This translates into CASRGGQGISSPLHF. The full variable domain, in which reference TRBV28 and TRBJ1-6 provide the parts outside the CDR3, is DVKVTQSSRYLVKRTGEKVFLECVQDMDHENMFWYRQDPGLGLRLIYFSYDVKMKEKGDIPEGYSVSREKKERFSLILESASTNQTSMYLCASRGGQGISSPLHFGNGTRLTVT.

The rearrangement links TRBV7-9 to TRBJ2-1; D ambiguous. The CDR3 has 12 residues. Trimming pared 2 bases from V and 4 bases from J, leaving 3 bases between. Germline V gives CDR1 SEHNR, CDR2 FQNEAQ (reference sequence). The CDR3 protein is CASSLSYNEQFF. The CDR3 DNA follows: TGTGCCAGCAGCTTATCGTACAATGAGCAGTTCTTC.